The 14 T cell receptor beta chains given below trace back to one sample, sequenced in a study of neurological immune-mediated disorders. TCRdb independently ran MiXCR on the 5' RACE reads; one entry per CDR3 protein. This sample yields tens of thousands of distinct CDR3 sequences, of which under 4.5% are seen a single time; approximately 5.7% belongs to the top ten. Sample time point: longitudinal time-point 3. The sample was PBMCs. The receptors stem from a woman aged 55-70 years with multiple sclerosis.

This clonotype was counted many times. The rearrangement links TRBV4-1 to TRBJ2-1; D gene unclear. The CDR3 is 14 residues long. The germline CDR1 and CDR2 sequences are MGHRA and YSYEKL. Trimming shortened V by 0 bases and J by 10 bases, and 13 bases separated the two germline ends. This CDR3 reads CASSQEKLRTEQFF. Written as DNA, the CDR3 is TGCGCCAGCAGCCAAGAAAAACTTCGGACGGAGCAGTTCTTC.

This clonotype was detected ten times or more. The chain uses TRBV2 and TRBJ1-2; D perhaps matches TRBD1 (6 bases). Looked up from germline, CDR1 is SNHLY and CDR2 is FYNNEI. The ends were cut back, 5 bases at V and 2 bases at J, with 9 bases in the middle. CDR3 size: 13 residues. CDR3 nucleotides: TGTGCCAGCAGTCGGGACAAAAACTATGGCTACACCTTC. It encodes CASSRDKNYGYTF.

This clonotype was seen at least ten times. This chain uses TRBV5-1 with TRBJ2-3, with TRBD1 identical over 10 bases. CDR1 SGHRS and CDR2 YFSETQ come from the germline V gene. V lost 4 bases, J lost 5 bases, and 10 bases stayed unmatched. The CDR3 covers 16 residues. CDR3 sequence (DNA): TGCGCCAGCAGCCCCCGGGACAGGGGTCTCAGAGATACGCAGTATTTT. Its translation: CASSPRDRGLRDTQYF.

With regard to this clonotype: One base away lies a much larger clone, so this may be a sequencing read error. V and J are TRBV5-1 and TRBJ2-1, with D hard to call. Trimming removed 0 bases from V and 7 bases from J, with 11 bases in between. CDR3 length: 14 amino acids. Germline CDR1 reads SGHRS; CDR2 reads YFSETQ. The CDR3 region is CASSLVGKGNEQFF. CDR3 DNA sequence: TGCGCCAGCAGCTTGGTGGGAAAAGGGAATGAGCAGTTCTTC.

This clonotype was seen many times. This chain connects TRBV9 to TRBJ2-3; 9 positions agree with TRBD1. Looked up from germline, CDR1 is SGDLS and CDR2 is YYNGEE. Losses at the gene ends were 4 bases for V and 0 bases for J; bases not matched to a gene: 9. This CDR3 is 17 amino acids long. The CDR3 loop reads CASSLRTGATSTDTQYF. For the CDR3, the DNA is TGTGCCAGCAGCCTAAGGACAGGGGCTACGAGCACAGATACGCAGTATTTT.

The rearrangement uses TRBV12-3 or TRBV12-4 and TRBJ2-7, with 10 bases fitting TRBD2. This CDR3 is 14 amino acids long. With 7 bases clipped from V and 5 bases from J, the junction kept 8 bases outside the gene matches. CDR3 sequence: CASMERGGRNEQYF. The CDR3 nucleotides read TGTGCCAGCATGGAGCGGGGGGGCCGGAACGAGCAGTACTTC.

At least ten counts were recorded for this clonotype. This chain's CDR3 is CASSLAGRFSGNTIYF. The CDR3 DNA is TGTGCCAGCAGCTTAGCGGGACGGTTCTCTGGAAACACCATATATTTT. The chain recombines TRBV7-6 with TRBJ1-3, with D perhaps TRBD1 (5 bases). This CDR3 is built from 16 residues. Germline CDR1 and CDR2: SGHVS and FNYEAQ. V gave up 0 bases and J gave up 0 bases, with 9 bases separating them.

This clonotype was observed at least ten times. The chain combines TRBV28 with TRBJ1-5, with no clear D. With 6 bases removed from V and 1 base from J, the gap between germline ends came to 13 bases. The CDR3 spans 15 residues. In germline, CDR1 is MDHEN, CDR2 SYDVKM. CDR3 nucleotide sequence: TGTGCCAGCAGCCCTCAGGCCGGCAGCAATCAGCCCCAGCATTTT. It yields the protein CASSPQAGSNQPQHF.

This clonotype was seen ten or more times. The V and J genes are TRBV15 and TRBJ2-5; 14 bases are a match to TRBD2. This CDR3 is built from 22 residues. Trimming removed 3 bases from V and 2 bases from J; junction bases left unmatched: 20. Germline loops: CDR1 LNHNV, CDR2 YYDKDF (reference sequence). As DNA, the CDR3 is TGTGCCACCAGCAGTCCCCGAGGACGGTCCGGGACTAGCGGGGGCGGGCAAGAGACCCAGTACTTC. Encoded protein: CATSSPRGRSGTSGGGQETQYF.

This clonotype was picked up many times. The chain uses TRBV10-3 and TRBJ2-5, with D tentatively TRBD2 (6 bases). Between the trimmed V and J ends, which lost 0 bases and 6 bases, there was a span of 14 bases. Germline CDR1 ENHRY, CDR2 SYGVKD. There are 15 residues in the CDR3. CDR3 loop: CAISESGLGGKTQYF. CDR3 DNA sequence: TGTGCCATCAGTGAGTCCGGCCTTGGGGGGAAGACCCAGTACTTC.

This chain joins TRBV28 and TRBJ2-3; D possibly uses TRBD1 or TRBD2 (5 bases each). This CDR3 is 14 amino acids long. Germline-derived CDR1 and CDR2 are MDHEN and SYDVKM. Trimming stripped 4 bases from V and 5 bases from J, with 13 bases between. In DNA form, the CDR3 reads TGTGCCAGCAGTTACACAGGACGGGGAGATACGCAGTATTTT. Its protein product is CASSYTGRGDTQYF.

This clonotype was seen at least ten times. The chain employs TRBV5-6 and TRBJ1-1, with 10 nucleotides matching TRBD1. The CDR3 loop spans 16 amino acids. V lost 3 bases, J lost 5 bases, and 10 bases stayed unmatched. Germline loops: CDR1 SGHDT, CDR2 YYEEEE. The CDR3 sequence: CASSYFSRQGATEAFF. The CDR3 coding sequence is TGTGCCAGCAGCTACTTCTCGAGACAGGGGGCGACTGAAGCTTTCTTT.

This clonotype was counted ten times or more. This chain connects TRBV5-1 to TRBJ2-2; the D is unclear. The CDR3 length is 14 residues. The germline gives CDR1 SGHRS, CDR2 YFSETQ. The V end lost 0 bases, the J end lost 6 bases, and 9 bases lay between the germline ends. The CDR3 DNA follows: TGCGCCAGCAGCTTGGATGTATTTGCCGGGGAGCTGTTTTTT. This encodes CASSLDVFAGELFF.

This clonotype has at least ten counts. This sequence joins TRBV5-1 and TRBJ2-7; tentatively, D is TRBD1 or TRBD2 (5 bases each). CDR1 is SGHRS, CDR2 YFSETQ, per germline. V gave up 4 bases and J gave up 2 bases, with 16 bases separating them. The length of the CDR3 is 15 residues. The CDR3 DNA reads TGCGCCAGCAGCAAAGGGGACGAGGTAGCCTACGAGCAGTACTTC. Its protein is CASSKGDEVAYEQYF.